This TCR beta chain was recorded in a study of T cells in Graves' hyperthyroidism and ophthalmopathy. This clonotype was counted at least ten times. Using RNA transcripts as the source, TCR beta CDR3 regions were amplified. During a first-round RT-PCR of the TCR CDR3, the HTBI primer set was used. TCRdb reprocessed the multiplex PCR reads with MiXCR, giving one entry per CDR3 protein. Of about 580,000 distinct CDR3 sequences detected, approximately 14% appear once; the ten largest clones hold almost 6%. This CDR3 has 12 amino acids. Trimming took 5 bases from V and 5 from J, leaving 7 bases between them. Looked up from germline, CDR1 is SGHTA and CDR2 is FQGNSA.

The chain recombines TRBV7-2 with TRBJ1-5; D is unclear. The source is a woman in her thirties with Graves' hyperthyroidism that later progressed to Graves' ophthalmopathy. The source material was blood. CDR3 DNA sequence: TGTGCCAGCAGCACGTTAGATCAGCCCCAGCATTTT. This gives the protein CASSTLDQPQHF. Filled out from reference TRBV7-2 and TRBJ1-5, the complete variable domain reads GAGVSQSPSNKVTEKGKDVELRCDPISGHTALYWYRQSLGQGLEFLIYFQGNSAPDKSGLPSDRFSAERTGGSVSTLTIQRTQQEDSAVYLCASSTLDQPQHFGDGTRLSIL.